A single sample gave rise to the 18 T cell receptor beta chains below, sequenced in a study of blood T cell repertoires in COVID-19. Produced via immunoSEQ multiplex PCR; TCRdb's table is partial and in-frame only. The sample carries under 250,000 clones, approximately 90% recorded once. What was sequenced was peripheral blood. These receptors originate from a man aged 55 to 69 with COVID-19, enrolled during active disease.

The chain has TRBV11-2 and TRBJ2-1, with 8 bases identical to TRBD2. The length of the CDR3 is 16 residues. Losses at the gene ends were 2 bases for V and 2 bases for J; bases not matched to a gene: 5. Germline-derived CDR1 and CDR2 are SGHAT and FQNNGV. CDR3 amino acids: CASSLLAGFTYNEQFF. CDR3 bases: TGTGCCAGCAGCTTATTAGCGGGATTCACCTACAATGAGCAGTTCTTC.

The V gene is TRBV19, the J gene TRBJ1-1; possibly TRBD1 for D (5 bases). V lost 4 bases and J lost 6, with 18 bases in between. CDR1 LNHDA and CDR2 SQIVND come from the germline V gene (reference sequence). This CDR3 spans 15 amino acids. The CDR3 nucleotides are TGTGCCAGTAGTAGGGACGGAGATTGGGGGGCTGAAGCTTTCTTT. It translates to CASSRDGDWGAEAFF.

V is TRBV12-2 and J is TRBJ2-3; TRBD2, the table's D call, lacks a check against the DNA. TRBV12-2 is a recognized pseudogene. The CDR3 totals 19 residues. The CDR3 loop is CASRLDGLAGGPRTDTQYF. The CDR3, as DNA: TGTGCAAGTCGCTTAGACGGACTAGCGGGGGGGCCTCGGACAGATACGCAGTATTTT.

Regarding this clone: Sequence at one end of the junction differs from germline and may be a read error. This chain connects TRBV7-7 to TRBJ2-3; TRBD1 matches 9 bases. Per germline, CDR1 SSHAT and CDR2 FNYEAQ (reference sequence). CDR3 length: 17 amino acids. CDR3 residues: CASSLRGDRVMTDTQYF. DNA for the CDR3: TGTGCTAGCAGCTTACGGGGGGACAGGGTGATGACAGATACGCAGTATTTT.

The chain uses TRBV5-1 and TRBJ1-1, with D unclear. The CDR3 consists of 15 residues. Trimming stripped 0 bases from V and 1 base from J, with 10 bases between. Germline loops: CDR1 SGHRS, CDR2 YFSETQ. CDR3 in DNA: TGCGCCAGCAGCTTGGTGGAGGCAGGGAACACTGAAGCTTTCTTT. This translates into CASSLVEAGNTEAFF.

The genes are TRBV19 and TRBJ1-2, with D unresolved. CDR3 length: 15 amino acids. V lost 6 bases and J 1 base, leaving 15 bases between the germline ends. CDR1 is LNHDA and CDR2 is SQIVND in the germline V gene (reference sequence). The DNA for the CDR3 is TGTGCCAGTAGCCCCTGGCGGGGATATAACTATGGCTACACCTTC. As protein: CASSPWRGYNYGYTF.

This clone was seen a single time. This chain connects TRBV18 to TRBJ2-2, with D possibly TRBD1 on 6 matching bases. Germline assignment: CDR1 KGHSH and CDR2 LQKENI. Trimming cost V 4 bases and J 4 bases, with 10 bases left between them. The CDR3 loop spans 14 amino acids. The CDR3 loop is CASSLGQLTGELFF. The CDR3 DNA reads TGTGCCAGCTCACTTGGACAGCTCACCGGGGAGCTGTTTTTT. The full variable domain, in which reference TRBV18 and TRBJ2-2 provide the parts outside the CDR3, is NAGVMQNPRHLVRRRGQEARLRCSPMKGHSHVYWYRQLPEEGLKFMVYLQKENIIDESGMPKERFSAEFPKEGPSILRIQQVVRGDSAAYFCASSLGQLTGELFFGEGSRLTVL.

This rearrangement joins TRBV20-1 to TRBJ2-1; the match to TRBD2 covers 7 bases. This CDR3 contains 13 residues. Per the germline V gene, CDR1 is DFQATT and CDR2 is SNEGSKA (reference sequence). The trim removed 3 bases at V and 7 bases at J, leaving 6 bases unmatched. The CDR3 region has the DNA TGCAGTGCTAGTCGCGGGAGCCGGAATGAGCAGTTCTTC. Protein sequence: CSASRGSRNEQFF.

This chain joins TRBV5-4 and TRBJ2-1; weak D call: TRBD2 (6 bases). The V and J ends lost 4 bases and 0 bases respectively, with 11 bases between them. The CDR3 extends over 15 amino acids. Germline V lookup: CDR1 SGHNT, CDR2 YYREEE (reference sequence). This chain's CDR3 is CASSRDFSSYNEQFF. CDR3 DNA sequence: TGTGCCAGCAGCCGGGACTTCAGCTCCTACAATGAGCAGTTCTTC.

V and J are TRBV30 and TRBJ1-6, with D maybe TRBD1 (5 bases). The CDR3 loop spans 15 amino acids. Germline values: CDR1 GTSNPN, CDR2 SVGIG (reference sequence). Trimming shortened V by 5 bases and J by 0 bases, and 11 bases separated the two germline ends. DNA for the CDR3: TGTGCCTGGGGGGCCCTTAGCTCCTATAATTCACCCCTCCACTTT. Translated, it gives CAWGALSSYNSPLHF. Together with reference TRBV30 and TRBJ1-6, the CDR3 gives the full variable domain: SQTIHQWPATLVQPVGSPLSLECTVEGTSNPNLYWYRQAAGRGLQLLFYSVGIGQISSEVPQNLSASRPQDRQFILSSKKLLLSDSGFYLCAWGALSSYNSPLHFGNGTRLTVT.

A remark on this clone: Other DNA sequences in the same sample also yield this CDR3. V usage is TRBV9 and J usage is TRBJ2-1, with 8 positions matching TRBD1. The junction had 3 bases not matched to a gene; V was cut back by 0 bases and J by 7 bases. From germline, CDR1 is SGDLS and CDR2 YYNGEE. The CDR3 contains 14 residues. CDR3 sequence (DNA): TGTGCCAGCAGCGTAGGACAGGGGAATAATGAGCAGTTCTTC. It encodes CASSVGQGNNEQFF.

This chain connects TRBV11-1 to TRBJ1-1; the D gene is possibly TRBD1 (5 bases). Germline V gene lookup returns CDR1 SGHAT and CDR2 FQDESV (reference sequence). The CDR3 loop spans 14 amino acids. V was pared by 2 bases and J by 4 bases, with 11 bases between. The DNA for the CDR3 is TGTGCCAGCAGCTTACTGGGGGAGGTCACTGAAGCTTTCTTT. Translated: CASSLLGEVTEAFF.

The gene calls are TRBV6-2 or TRBV6-3 and TRBJ2-7; 8 bases match TRBD2. The germline CDR1 and CDR2 sequences are MNHEY and SVGEGT. Germline trimming cut 2 bases from V and 7 bases from J; bases unmatched to any gene: 10. This CDR3 is built from 15 residues. The CDR3 reads CASSYLSNSGGEQYF. CDR3 sequence (DNA): TGTGCCAGCAGTTACCTTTCCAATTCGGGGGGGGAGCAGTACTTC.

The chain carries TRBV7-6 and TRBJ2-7; tentatively, D is TRBD1 (7 bases). Germline loops: CDR1 SGHVS, CDR2 FNYEAQ. V gave up 1 base and J gave up 2 bases, with 15 bases separating them. The CDR3 runs to 16 residues. The DNA of the CDR3 is TGTGCCAGCAGCTTAGGGAGGGGGCAGCCCGCCTACGAGCAGTACTTC. This encodes CASSLGRGQPAYEQYF.

This chain uses TRBV10-3 with TRBJ2-7; 10 positions agree with TRBD2. Germline V gene sequence: CDR1 ENHRY, CDR2 SYGVKD. Trimming at V came to 5 bases and at J to 5 bases, leaving 6 bases not matched to a gene. This CDR3 is built from 14 residues. The DNA of the CDR3 is TGTGCCATCAGTCAACGGACTAGCGGCGACGAGCAGTACTTC. Translating gives CAISQRTSGDEQYF.

The chain employs TRBV28 and TRBJ1-2; TRBD1 might be the D (5 bases). Deletions cut 3 bases from V and 2 bases from J, with 7 bases between. This CDR3 is built from 13 residues. CDR1 and CDR2 (germline): MDHEN, SYDVKM. CDR3 sequence: CASSLRGNYGYTF. CDR3 nucleotides: TGTGCCAGCAGTTTGCGGGGGAACTATGGCTACACCTTC.

The chain combines TRBV7-9 with TRBJ1-5, with a weak D call TRBD1 (6 bases). Germline V gives CDR1 SEHNR, CDR2 FQNEAQ (reference sequence). V was cut by 2 bases and J by 4 bases, with 6 bases left in between. The CDR3 length is 13 residues. The CDR3 here is CASSLTGNQPQHF. The CDR3 nucleotides read TGTGCCAGCAGCTTAACAGGGAATCAGCCCCAGCATTTT.

The chain combines TRBV28 with TRBJ2-7, with TRBD1 matching over 7 bases. The CDR3 is 16 residues long. The germline V gene has CDR1 MDHEN and CDR2 SYDVKM. Losses at the gene ends were 4 bases for V and 2 bases for J; bases not matched to a gene: 11. The CDR3 here is CASSWNRYRGTYEQYF. In nucleotides, the CDR3 is TGTGCCAGCAGTTGGAACCGTTACAGGGGAACCTACGAGCAGTACTTC. Based on the CDR3 plus reference TRBV28 and TRBJ2-7, the full variable domain is DVKVTQSSRYLVKRTGEKVFLECVQDMDHENMFWYRQDPGLGLRLIYFSYDVKMKEKGDIPEGYSVSREKKERFSLILESASTNQTSMYLCASSWNRYRGTYEQYFGPGTRLTVT.